The following is a T cell receptor (beta chain) sequence with its context. Germline V gives CDR1 MNHEY, CDR2 SMNVEV (reference sequence). V trimming: 5 bases; J trimming: 6 bases; junction bases outside the gene matches: 10. The CDR3 is 16 amino acids. Some clones are missing from TCRdb's copy, which holds only in-frame ones; the method was immunoSEQ multiplex PCR. The repertoire holds some 30,000 clones, approximately 84% seen once, with around 1% in the top ten. This specimen comes from a study of STAT5B mutations in CD4+ large granular lymphocyte leukemia. Sequenced sample: CD4+ T cells from blood buffy coats. The V and J genes are TRBV27 and TRBJ2-2; 9 nucleotides align to TRBD1. This TCR derives from a human donor in good health. CDR3 DNA sequence: TGTGCCAGCAGTGTCACAGGGGGCGGGTTGGCCGGGGAGCTGTTTTTT. Its protein product is CASSVTGGGLAGELFF.